This T cell receptor (beta chain) was profiled in a study of shared clonotypes between healthy human individuals. Study background: Per donor, three plates held CD4 naive cells, three held CD4 memory, two held CD8 naive and one held CD8 memory.

Splitting of CD4+ cells produced CD45RA+ naive and CD45RA-negative memory subsets. Clones were sequenced by immunoSEQ multiplex PCR, and TCRdb holds only the in-frame ones, with some missing. The table lists 2 million to 2.5 million clones, 90% to 96% of them singletons. The length of the CDR3 is 15 residues. Trimming cost V 5 bases and J 3 bases, with 14 bases left between them. CDR1 is SGHTA and CDR2 is FQGTGA in the germline V gene. V is TRBV7-3 and J is TRBJ1-3, with a weak D call TRBD1 (5 bases). This TCR was recovered from a young man in good health. Sequencing input: naive CD4+ T cells sorted from blood. Specified subset: CD45RA+ positively selected. DNA for the CDR3: TGTGCCAGCAGCGCTCAGGGTGGGAGTGGAAACACCATATATTTT. Translating it yields CASSAQGGSGNTIYF.